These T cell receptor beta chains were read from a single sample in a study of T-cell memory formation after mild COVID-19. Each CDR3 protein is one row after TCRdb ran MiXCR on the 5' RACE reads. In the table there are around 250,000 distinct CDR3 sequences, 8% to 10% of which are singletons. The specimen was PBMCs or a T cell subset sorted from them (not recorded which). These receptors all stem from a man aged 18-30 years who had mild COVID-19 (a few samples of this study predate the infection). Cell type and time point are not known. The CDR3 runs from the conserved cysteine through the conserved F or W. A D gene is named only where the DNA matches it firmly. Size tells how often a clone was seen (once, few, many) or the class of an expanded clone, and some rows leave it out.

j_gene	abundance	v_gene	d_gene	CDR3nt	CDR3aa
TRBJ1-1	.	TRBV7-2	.	TGTGCCAGCAGCTTAGCCGGATGGACCCGAGGCACTGAAGCTTTCTTT	CASSLAGWTRGTEAFF
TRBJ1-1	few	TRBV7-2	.	TGTGCCAGCAGCCCACAGGATCCTGAAGCTTTCTTT	CASSPQDPEAFF
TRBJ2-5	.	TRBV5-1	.	TGCGCCAGCAGCTTGCATGTAAAAGAGACCCAGTACTTC	CASSLHVKETQYF
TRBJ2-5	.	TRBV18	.	TGTGCCAGCTCACCATCGGGGCAAGAGACCCAGTACTTC	CASSPSGQETQYF
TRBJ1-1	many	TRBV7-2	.	TGTGCCAGCAGCTTAAGAAGACAAAGATTGAACACTGAAGCTTTCTTT	CASSLRRQRLNTEAFF
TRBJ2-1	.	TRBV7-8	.	TGTGCCAGCAGCTTAGGCCGGGCCGTACGTTATAGTGAGCAGTTCTTC	CASSLGRAVRYSEQFF
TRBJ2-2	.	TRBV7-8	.	TGTGCCAGCAGCTTATCGCCAACCAGGGGAAGGAACACCGGGGAGCTGTTTTTT	CASSLSPTRGRNTGELFF
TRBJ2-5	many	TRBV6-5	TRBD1	TGTGCCAGCAGCCAGACAGGGCCGAGAGAGACCCAGTACTTC	CASSQTGPRETQYF
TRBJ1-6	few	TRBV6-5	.	TGTGCCAGCAGTTTCGCGCCGAGAGGGGGAGGTTCACCCCTCCACTTT	CASSFAPRGGGSPLHF
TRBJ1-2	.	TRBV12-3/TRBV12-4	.	TGTGCCAGCAGCCCACAGGGAACGGGCTACACCTTC	CASSPQGTGYTF